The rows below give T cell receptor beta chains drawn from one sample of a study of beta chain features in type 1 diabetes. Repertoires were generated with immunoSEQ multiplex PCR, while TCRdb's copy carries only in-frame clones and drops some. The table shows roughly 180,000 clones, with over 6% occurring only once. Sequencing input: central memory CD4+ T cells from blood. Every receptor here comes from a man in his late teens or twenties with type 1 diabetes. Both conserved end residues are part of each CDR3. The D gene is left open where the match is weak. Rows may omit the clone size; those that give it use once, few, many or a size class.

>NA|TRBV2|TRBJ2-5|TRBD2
TGTGCCAGCAGTGAATGGACTAGCGGACAAGAGACCCAGTACTTC
CASSEWTSGQETQYF
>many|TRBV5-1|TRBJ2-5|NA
TGCGCCAGCGGATCTGAGGGAGAGACCCAGTACTTC
CASGSEGETQYF
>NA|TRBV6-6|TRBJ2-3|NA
TGTGCCAGCAGGCGGGGAGACTCAGATACGCAGTATTTT
CASRRGDSDTQYF
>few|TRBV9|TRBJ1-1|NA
TGTGCCAGCAGCGTAGACGGGGATAGGACTGAAGCTTTCTTT
CASSVDGDRTEAFF
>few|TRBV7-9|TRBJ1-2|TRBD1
TGTGCCAGCAGCTTAGATGAGGGGGCCGGTCGCTACACCTTC
CASSLDEGAGRYTF
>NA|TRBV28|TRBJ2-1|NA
TGTGCCAGCAGTCCCCGAGAGAAAAAGCAGTTCTTC
CASSPREKKQFF
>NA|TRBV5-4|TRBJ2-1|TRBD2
TGTGCCAGCAGCTTGCTCCTAGCGGGAGAGGATGAGCAGTTCTTC
CASSLLLAGEDEQFF
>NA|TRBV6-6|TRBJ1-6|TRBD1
TGTGCCAGCAGTTACAGGGGGCTTAATTCACCCCTCCACTTT
CASSYRGLNSPLHF
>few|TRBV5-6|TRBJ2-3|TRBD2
TGTGCCAGCAGCCGCCTCCAGCGGGGGGGCACAGATACGCAGTATTTT
CASSRLQRGGTDTQYF
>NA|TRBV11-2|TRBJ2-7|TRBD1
TGTGCCAGCAGCTCTCGGATTGACAGGGGATGGTTCTCCGAGCAGTACTTC
CASSSRIDRGWFSEQYF
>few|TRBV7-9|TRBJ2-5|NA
TGTGCCAGCAATACAGATCAAGAGACCCAGTACTTC
CASNTDQETQYF
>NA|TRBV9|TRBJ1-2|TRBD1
TGTGCCAGCAGCCGGGGACAGGGGGATCCCTATGGCTACACCTTC
CASSRGQGDPYGYTF
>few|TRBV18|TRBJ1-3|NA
TGTGCCAGCTCACCACTCATAGAGACTGGAAACACCATATATTTT
CASSPLIETGNTIYF
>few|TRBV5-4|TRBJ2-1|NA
TGTGCCAGCAGCTTGGGCCGCGGGGCCATAGGGAATGAGCAGTTCTTC
CASSLGRGAIGNEQFF
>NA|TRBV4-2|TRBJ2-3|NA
TGTGCCAGCAGCCCCCAAAGCACAGATACGCAGTATTTT
CASSPQSTDTQYF
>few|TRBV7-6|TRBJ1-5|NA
TGTGCCAGCAGCTTAGTTACGGGTAGCAATCAGCCCCAGCATTTT
CASSLVTGSNQPQHF
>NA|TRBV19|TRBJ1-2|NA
TGTGCCAGTAGTCGGTTCCTCACCTATGGCTACACCTTC
CASSRFLTYGYTF
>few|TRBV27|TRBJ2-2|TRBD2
TGTGCCAGCAGTTGGAGCGGGAGGGACACCGGGGAGCTGTTTTTT
CASSWSGRDTGELFF
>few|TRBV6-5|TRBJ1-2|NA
TGTGCCAGCAGCATGCGGCCTAACTATGGCTACACCTTC
CASSMRPNYGYTF
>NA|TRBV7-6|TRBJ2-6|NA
TGTGCCAGCAGCCCACCTCCGGGACTTCCCCGCTCTGGGGCCAACGTCCTGACTTTC
CASSPPPGLPRSGANVLTF